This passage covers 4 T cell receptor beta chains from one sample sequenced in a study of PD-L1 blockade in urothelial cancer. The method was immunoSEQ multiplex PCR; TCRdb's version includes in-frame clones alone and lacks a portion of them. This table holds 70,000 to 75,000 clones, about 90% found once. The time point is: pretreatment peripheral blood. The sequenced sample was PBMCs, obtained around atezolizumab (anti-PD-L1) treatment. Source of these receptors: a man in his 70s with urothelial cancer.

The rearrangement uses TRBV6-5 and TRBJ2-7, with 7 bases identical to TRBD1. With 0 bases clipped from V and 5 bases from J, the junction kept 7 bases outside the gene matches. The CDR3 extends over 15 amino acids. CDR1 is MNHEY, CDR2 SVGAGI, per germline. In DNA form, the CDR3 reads TGTGCCAGCAGTTACTCGATGACAGGGTCCCACGAGCAGTACTTC. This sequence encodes CASSYSMTGSHEQYF.

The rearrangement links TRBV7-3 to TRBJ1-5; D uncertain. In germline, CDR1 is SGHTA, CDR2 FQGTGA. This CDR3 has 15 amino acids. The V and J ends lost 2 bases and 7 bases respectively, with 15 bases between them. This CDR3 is CASSLLTGEEQPQHF. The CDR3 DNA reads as TGTGCCAGCAGCTTATTGACCGGGGAAGAGCAGCCCCAGCATTTT.

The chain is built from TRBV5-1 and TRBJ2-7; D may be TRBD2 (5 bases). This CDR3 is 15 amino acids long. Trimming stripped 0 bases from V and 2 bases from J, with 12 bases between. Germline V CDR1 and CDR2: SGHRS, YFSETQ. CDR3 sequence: CASSLVGSGAYEQYF. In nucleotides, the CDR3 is TGCGCCAGCAGCTTGGTGGGAAGCGGAGCCTACGAGCAGTACTTC.

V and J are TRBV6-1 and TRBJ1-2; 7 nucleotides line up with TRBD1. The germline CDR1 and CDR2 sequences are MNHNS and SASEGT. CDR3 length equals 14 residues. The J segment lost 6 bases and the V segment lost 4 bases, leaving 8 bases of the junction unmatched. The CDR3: CASSAQGSFDGYTF. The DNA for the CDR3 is TGTGCCAGCAGTGCACAGGGGTCTTTTGATGGCTACACCTTC.